This T cell receptor (beta chain) originates from a study of post-analysis software for immune sequencing data (dated by TCRdb to between 2014 and 2016). For the wider study: Disease courses on record covered relapsing-remitting, secondary progressive and progressive-relapsing multiple sclerosis, though some patients had no subtype annotation. A subset of samples was prepared in parallel using single-end sample barcoding, then pooled and co-amplified after Illumina adapter ligation. The patient repertoires were compared against some twelve previously published healthy control repertoires obtained from donors aged about 6 to 26 years.

Here is what the overall study found, with its caveats: Multiple sclerosis patients had significantly lower normalized Chao1 diversity than controls, a result that suggests substantial peripheral T-cell clonal expansion. Direct clustering with F measure showed strong co-clustering of samples prepared in the same batch, prompting a batch-effect correction. Patients showed significantly higher frequencies than controls for roughly five TRBV segments, among them TRBV5-6, TRBV5-1 and TRBV20-1. The multiple sclerosis patient group was slightly younger than the control group.

The CDR3 holds 18 amino acids from the cysteine to the phenylalanine. Of the read, only the CDR3 DNA is kept; its 54 bases are in frame from base 1. V and J are trimmed by 0 bases and 7 bases, and the gene matches miss 14 bases of the junction. Taken from the germline V gene, the CDR1 and CDR2 loops are SGHRS and YFSETQ. In light of the paper, this sample's time point label describes: second blood draw from one MS patient after hematopoietic stem cell transplantation. TCR beta repertoires were profiled from peripheral blood of some 13 young patients with multiple sclerosis to demonstrate the VDJtools post-analysis software. The patients with multiple sclerosis were children and adolescents between about 6 and 17 years of age. Library method: PCR. The sequencer listed for this sample is Illumina HiSeq 2500. Unique molecular identifiers were incorporated into TCR beta cDNA libraries to reduce PCR and sequencing biases. Some 500,000 cDNA molecules were obtained for every 1 to 10 million input T cells, so each molecule roughly corresponded to one T cell. The patient libraries were prepared and sequenced with the same protocol used for the earlier healthy control dataset. Samples belonging to the same batch were prepared together, multiplexed and sequenced on a shared HiSeq lane. Regarding the original processing steps: MIGEC handled the raw barcoded reads, throwing out single-read molecular identifier groups before consensus assembly and CDR3 extraction. VDJtools was used for post-analysis of the clonotype tables, with diversity normalized by down-sampling every dataset to the smallest sample size. Repertoire overlap clustering matched CDR3 amino acid but not nucleotide sequences to correct batch-related cross-sample contamination. TCRdb took the public reads, trimmed them with fastp at Q25, ran MiXCR for clone calling and kept in-frame beta chains. Identical CDR3 protein sequences are pooled into one entry, listed with their most common genes and DNA. TCRdb's processing, not the authors', yielded these V and J calls. The sample has 150,000 to 200,000 distinct CDR3 sequences on record, around 36% of them singletons. 28% of the sample is held by the ten biggest clonotypes.

In the case of this clonotype: Its target antigen remains unknown. Qualities for individual bases were not recorded, and no much larger clone is one base off.

The TCR sequence derives from a girl between 5 and 17 years old with multiple sclerosis. Donor details come from another sample of the same person, matched by shared clones. The V and J segments used are TRBV5-1 and TRBJ2-1; 9 nucleotides in the junction match TRBD1. Source: blood, taken after autologous hematopoietic stem cell transplantation. At the DNA level, the sequence is TGCGCCAGCAGCTTGGTATTCTTGGGACAGGGAAGATGGAATGAGCAGTTCTTC. It encodes CASSLVFLGQGRWNEQFF.